The sequence of this T cell receptor (beta chain) was determined in a study of T cell responses to AZD1222 COVID-19 vaccine. The repertoire was sequenced with immunoSEQ multiplex PCR; TCRdb's copy has only in-frame clones and lacks some. The sample yields tens of thousands of clones, nearly 80% seen once. The CDR3 has 15 amino acids. Trimming took 4 bases from V and 3 from J, leaving 14 bases between them. Germline V gene data show CDR1 as SGDLS and CDR2 as YYNGEE. This receptor was taken from an adult who received the AZD1222 COVID-19 vaccine. Sequenced material: peripheral blood, taken 28 days after the second AZD1222 dose. The V and J genes are TRBV9 and TRBJ1-5; possibly TRBD1 for D (5 bases). CDR3 sequence reads: CASSFGTGPNQPQHF. The CDR3 DNA sequence: TGTGCCAGCAGCTTTGGGACGGGACCCAATCAGCCCCAGCATTTT.